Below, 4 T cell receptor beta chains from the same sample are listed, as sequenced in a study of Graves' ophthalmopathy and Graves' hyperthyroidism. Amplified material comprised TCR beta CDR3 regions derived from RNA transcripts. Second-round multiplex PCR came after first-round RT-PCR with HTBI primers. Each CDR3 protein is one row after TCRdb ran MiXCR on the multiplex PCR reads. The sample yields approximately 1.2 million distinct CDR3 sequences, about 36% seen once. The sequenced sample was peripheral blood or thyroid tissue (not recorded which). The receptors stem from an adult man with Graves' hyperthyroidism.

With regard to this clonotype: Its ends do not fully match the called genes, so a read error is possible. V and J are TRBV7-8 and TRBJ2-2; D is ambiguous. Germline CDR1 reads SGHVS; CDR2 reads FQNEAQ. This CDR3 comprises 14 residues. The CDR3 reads CTSSLRGNTGELFF. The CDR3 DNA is TGTACCAGCAGCCTCCGTGGGAACACCGGGGAGCTGTTTTTT. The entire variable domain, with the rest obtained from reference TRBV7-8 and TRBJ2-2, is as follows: GAGVSQSPRYKVAKRGQDVALRCDPISGHVSLFWYQQALGQGPEFLTYFQNEAQLDKSGLPSDRFFAERPEGSVSTLKIQRTQQEDSAVYLCTSSLRGNTGELFFGEGSRLTVL.

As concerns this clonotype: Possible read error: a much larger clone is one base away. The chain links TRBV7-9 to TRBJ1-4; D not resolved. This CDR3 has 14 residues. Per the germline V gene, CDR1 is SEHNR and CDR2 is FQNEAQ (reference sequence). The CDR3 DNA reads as TGTGACAGCAGCTTAAGCGTCAGGAATGAAAAACTGTTTTTT. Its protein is CDSSLSVRNEKLFF.

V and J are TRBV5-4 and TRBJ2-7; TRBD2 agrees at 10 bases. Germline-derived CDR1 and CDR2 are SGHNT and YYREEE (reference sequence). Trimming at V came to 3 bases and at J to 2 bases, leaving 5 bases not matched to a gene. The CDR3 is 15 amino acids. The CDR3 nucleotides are TGTGCCAGCAGCTCGGATAGCGGGAGGACCTACGAGCAGTACTTC. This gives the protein CASSSDSGRTYEQYF.

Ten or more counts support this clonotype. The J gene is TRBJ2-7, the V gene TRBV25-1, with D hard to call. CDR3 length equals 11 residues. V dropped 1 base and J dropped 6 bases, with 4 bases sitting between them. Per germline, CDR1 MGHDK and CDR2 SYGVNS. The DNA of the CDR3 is TGTGCCAGCAGTGAATCTCGCGAGCAGTACTTC. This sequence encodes CASSESREQYF.